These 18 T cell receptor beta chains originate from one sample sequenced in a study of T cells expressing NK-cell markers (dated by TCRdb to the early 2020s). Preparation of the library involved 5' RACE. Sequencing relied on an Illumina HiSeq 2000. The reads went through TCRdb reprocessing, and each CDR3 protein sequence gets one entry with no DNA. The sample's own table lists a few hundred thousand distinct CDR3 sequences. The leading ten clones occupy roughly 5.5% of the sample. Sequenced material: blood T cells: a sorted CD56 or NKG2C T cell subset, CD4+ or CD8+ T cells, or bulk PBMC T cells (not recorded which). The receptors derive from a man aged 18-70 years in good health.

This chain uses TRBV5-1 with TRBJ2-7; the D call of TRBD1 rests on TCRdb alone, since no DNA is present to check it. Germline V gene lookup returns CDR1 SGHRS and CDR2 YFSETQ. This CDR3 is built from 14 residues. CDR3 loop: CASSFREIGDEQYF.

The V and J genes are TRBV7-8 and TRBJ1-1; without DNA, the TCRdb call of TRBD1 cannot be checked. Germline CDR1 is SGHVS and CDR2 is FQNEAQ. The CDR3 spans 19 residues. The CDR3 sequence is CASSLPGRGQSRKDTEAFF.

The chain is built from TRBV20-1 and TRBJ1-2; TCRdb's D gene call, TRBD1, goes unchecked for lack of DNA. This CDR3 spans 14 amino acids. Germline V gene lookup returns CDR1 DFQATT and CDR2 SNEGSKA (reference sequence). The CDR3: CSAPQPGYNYGYTF.

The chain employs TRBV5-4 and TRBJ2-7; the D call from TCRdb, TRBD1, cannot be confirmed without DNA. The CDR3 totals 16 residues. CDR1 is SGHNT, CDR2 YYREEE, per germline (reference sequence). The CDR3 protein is CASSRGASGANYEQYF.

CDR3 protein: CSVEDIGRGYGYTF. The V and J genes are TRBV29-1 and TRBJ1-2; TCRdb picks TRBD1, but there is no DNA to check that call. Germline V gene data show CDR1 as SQVTM and CDR2 as ANQGSEA. The CDR3 has 14 amino acids. Full variable domain (missing parts from reference TRBV29-1 and TRBJ1-2): SAVISQKPSRDICQRGTSLTIQCQVDSQVTMMFWYRQQPGQSLTLIATANQGSEATYESGFVIDKFPISRPNLTFSTLTVSNMSPEDSSIYLCSVEDIGRGYGYTFGSGTRLTVV.

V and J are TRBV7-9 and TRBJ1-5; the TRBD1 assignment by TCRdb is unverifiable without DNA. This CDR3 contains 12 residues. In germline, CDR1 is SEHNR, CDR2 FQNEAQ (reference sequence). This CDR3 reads CASRLRGGPQHF.

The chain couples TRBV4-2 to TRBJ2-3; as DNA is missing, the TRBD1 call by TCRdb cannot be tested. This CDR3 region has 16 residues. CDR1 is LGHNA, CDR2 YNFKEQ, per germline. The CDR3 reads CASSHIGEALPDTQYF.

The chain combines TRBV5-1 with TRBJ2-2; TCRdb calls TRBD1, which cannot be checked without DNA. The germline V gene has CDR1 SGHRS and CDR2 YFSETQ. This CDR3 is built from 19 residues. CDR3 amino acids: CASSLNPQDRATNTGELFF.

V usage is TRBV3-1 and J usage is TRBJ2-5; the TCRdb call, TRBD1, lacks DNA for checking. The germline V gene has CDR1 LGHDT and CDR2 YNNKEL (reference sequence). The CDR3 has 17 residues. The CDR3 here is CASSHFRGTASQETQYF.

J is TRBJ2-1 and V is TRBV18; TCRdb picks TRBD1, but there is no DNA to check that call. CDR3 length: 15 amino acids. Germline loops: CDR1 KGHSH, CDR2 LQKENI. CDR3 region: CASSPQTGTSNEQFF.

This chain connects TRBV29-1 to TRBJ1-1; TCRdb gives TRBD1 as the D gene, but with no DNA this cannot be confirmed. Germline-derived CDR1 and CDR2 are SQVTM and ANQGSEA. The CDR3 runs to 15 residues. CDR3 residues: CSVAKYRDRDSEAFF. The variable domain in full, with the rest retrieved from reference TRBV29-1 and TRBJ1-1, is SAVISQKPSRDICQRGTSLTIQCQVDSQVTMMFWYRQQPGQSLTLIATANQGSEATYESGFVIDKFPISRPNLTFSTLTVSNMSPEDSSIYLCSVAKYRDRDSEAFFGQGTRLTVV.

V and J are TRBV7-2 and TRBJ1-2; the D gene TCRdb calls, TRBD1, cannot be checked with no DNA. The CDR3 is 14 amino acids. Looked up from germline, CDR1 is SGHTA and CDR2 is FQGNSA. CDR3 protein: CASSLVQGSYGYTF.

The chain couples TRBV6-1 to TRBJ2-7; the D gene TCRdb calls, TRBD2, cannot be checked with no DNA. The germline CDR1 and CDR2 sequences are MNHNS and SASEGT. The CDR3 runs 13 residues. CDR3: CASQKQAGYEQYF.

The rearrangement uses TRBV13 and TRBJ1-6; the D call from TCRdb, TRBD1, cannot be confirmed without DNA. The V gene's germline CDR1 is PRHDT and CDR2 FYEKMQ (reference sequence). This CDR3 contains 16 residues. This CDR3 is CASSDRGPGYNSPLHF.

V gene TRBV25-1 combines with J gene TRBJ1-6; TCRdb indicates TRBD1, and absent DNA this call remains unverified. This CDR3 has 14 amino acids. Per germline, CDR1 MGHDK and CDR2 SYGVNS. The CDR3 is CASGKGQSNSPLHF. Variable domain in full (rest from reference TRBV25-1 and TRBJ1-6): EADIYQTPRYLVIGTGKKITLECSQTMGHDKMYWYQQDPGMELHLIHYSYGVNSTEKGDLSSESTVSRIRTEHFPLTLESARPSHTSQYLCASGKGQSNSPLHFGNGTRLTVT.

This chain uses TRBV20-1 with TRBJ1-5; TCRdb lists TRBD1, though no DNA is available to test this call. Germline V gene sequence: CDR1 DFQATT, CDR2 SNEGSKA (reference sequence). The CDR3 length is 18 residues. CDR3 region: CSASNRGRLEVSNQPQHF.

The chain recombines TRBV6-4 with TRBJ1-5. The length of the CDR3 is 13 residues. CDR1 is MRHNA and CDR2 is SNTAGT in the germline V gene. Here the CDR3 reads CASSAGGFQPQHF.

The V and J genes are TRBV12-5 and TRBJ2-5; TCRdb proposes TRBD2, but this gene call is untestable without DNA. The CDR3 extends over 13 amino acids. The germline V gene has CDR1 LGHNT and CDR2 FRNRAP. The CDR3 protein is CASGPFGGETQYF.